This TCR beta chain was sequenced during a study of blood T cell repertoires in COVID-19. The CDR3 contains 16 residues. After removal of 2 bases from V and 5 bases from J, the junction contained 7 bases not matched to a gene. The germline CDR1 and CDR2 sequences are KGHSH and LQKENI. Assay: immunoSEQ multiplex PCR; the TCRdb copy retains only in-frame clones and omits some. The sample consists of 110,000 to 150,000 clones, around 87% of them appearing once. V and J are TRBV18 and TRBJ2-2, with TRBD2 matching over 8 bases. The sequenced material came from peripheral blood. The source of this sequence is a woman aged 60-75 years with active COVID-19. CDR3 coding DNA: TGTGCCAGCTCACCATTTCCGGGAGGGGAAACCGGGGAGCTGTTTTTT. It yields the protein CASSPFPGGETGELFF.